This T cell receptor beta chain was identified in a study of OX40 agonist ivuxolimab in advanced cancers. Some clones are missing from TCRdb's copy, which holds only in-frame ones; the method was immunoSEQ multiplex PCR. This sample yields some 94,000 clones, of which approximately 90% are seen a single time; around 0.76% belongs to the top ten. The sample consisted of CD4+ or CD8+ T cells sorted from blood, taken in a trial of the OX40 agonist ivuxolimab. The source of this sequence is an adult with an advanced solid tumor such as melanoma, head and neck, liver or kidney cancer.

In nucleotides, the CDR3 is TGTGCCATCAGTGACCCCGGAAGGCAATCCTCCTACAATGAGCAGTTCTTC. Translating it yields CAISDPGRQSSYNEQFF. The chain is built from TRBV10-3 and TRBJ2-1; D is uncertain. Trimming cost V 3 bases and J 0 bases, with 15 bases left between them. The CDR3 length is 17 residues. Per the germline V gene, CDR1 is ENHRY and CDR2 is SYGVKD.